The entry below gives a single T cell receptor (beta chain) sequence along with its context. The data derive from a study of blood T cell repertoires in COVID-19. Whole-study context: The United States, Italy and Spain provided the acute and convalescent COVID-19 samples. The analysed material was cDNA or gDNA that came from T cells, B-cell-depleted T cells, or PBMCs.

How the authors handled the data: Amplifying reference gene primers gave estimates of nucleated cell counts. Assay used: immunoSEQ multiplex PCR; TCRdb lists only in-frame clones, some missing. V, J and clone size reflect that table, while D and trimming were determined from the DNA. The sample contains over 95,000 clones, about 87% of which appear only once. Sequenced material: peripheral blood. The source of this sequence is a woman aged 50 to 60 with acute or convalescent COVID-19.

Here the CDR3 DNA reads TGTGCCAGCAGCCCGGTTGGGCTAGCGGGAGCCGGGGAGCTGTTTTTT. Translation gives CASSPVGLAGAGELFF. The chain combines TRBV7-9 with TRBJ2-2; 10 nucleotides line up with TRBD2. V shed 5 bases and J 6 bases; nucleotides not matched to a gene: 9. CDR1 SEHNR and CDR2 FQNEAQ come from the germline V gene (reference sequence). The CDR3 has 16 residues.